The 9 T cell receptor beta chains below come from one sample, sequenced in a study of post-analysis software for immune sequencing data. General study points: Patients used a handful of TRBV segments, including TRBV5-6, TRBV5-1 and TRBV20-1, more often than controls.

Unique molecular identifiers were built into the TCR beta cDNA libraries. TCRdb recomputed calls from the PCR reads with MiXCR, one row per CDR3 protein. The sample consists of about 770,000 distinct CDR3 sequences, 46% of them appearing once. The antigens these receptors bind are not known. Source material: blood. These receptors were obtained from a girl between 5 and 17 years old with multiple sclerosis.

This clonotype has just a few counts. The V and J genes are TRBV7-2 and TRBJ2-1; 8 bases match TRBD2. J lost 0 bases, V lost 5 bases, and 18 bases had no gene match. This CDR3 is 20 amino acids long. Germline lookup yields CDR1 SGHTA and CDR2 FQGNSA. Here the CDR3 reads CASSRMGLGLALSSYNEQFF. The CDR3 DNA follows: TGTGCCAGCAGCCGTATGGGGTTAGGACTAGCCCTGAGCTCCTACAATGAGCAGTTCTTC.

The chain is built from TRBV7-9 and TRBJ2-7, with 11 bases fitting TRBD2. This CDR3 comprises 17 residues. The ends lost 0 bases at V and 0 bases at J; junction bases unmatched: 4. CDR1 SEHNR and CDR2 FQNEAQ come from the germline V gene (reference sequence). The CDR3 coding sequence is TGTGCCAGCAGCTTAGCCCGGGGGACTAGCGGCTCCTACGAGCAGTACTTC. Its protein is CASSLARGTSGSYEQYF.

The table lists this clonotype with a few counts. The chain uses TRBV29-1 and TRBJ2-1; weak D call: TRBD1 (5 bases). V lost 1 base, J lost 8 bases, and 21 bases lay in between. The CDR3 spans 16 residues. Germline loops: CDR1 SQVTM, CDR2 ANQGSEA. The CDR3 sequence: CSVEAGVGVLDYEQFF. The CDR3 bases are TGCAGCGTTGAAGCTGGGGTAGGGGTCTTAGATTATGAGCAGTTCTTC.

The chain has TRBV28 and TRBJ2-2; D ambiguous. V lost 8 bases, J lost 3 bases, and 7 bases lay in between. The CDR3 is 12 amino acids. CDR1 is MDHEN and CDR2 is SYDVKM in the germline V gene. CDR3 nucleotide sequence: TGTGCCAGCGGGCGGTACACCGGGGAGCTGTTTTTT. This gives the protein CASGRYTGELFF.

This clonotype came up a few times. The genes are TRBV20-1 and TRBJ2-1; TRBD2 matches at 14 bases. V lost 4 bases to trimming and J lost 8 bases; unmatched junction nucleotides: 4. Germline CDR1 DFQATT, CDR2 SNEGSKA (reference sequence). CDR3 length: 14 residues. The CDR3 bases are TGCAGTGCTACGACTAGCGGGAGGGCCGATGAGCAGTTCTTC. This translates into CSATTSGRADEQFF.

This chain links TRBV12-3 or TRBV12-4 with TRBJ2-5, with 12 positions matching TRBD2. This CDR3 spans 17 amino acids. J gave up 2 bases and V 3 bases, and 7 bases lay outside the gene matches. The CDR3: CASSFVGGLAGQETQYF. CDR3 nucleotides: TGTGCCAGCAGTTTTGTAGGAGGACTAGCGGGACAAGAGACCCAGTACTTC.

This chain's CDR3 is CASSSSNQETQYF. DNA for the CDR3: TGTGCCAGCAGCTCCTCAAACCAAGAGACCCAGTACTTC. V usage is TRBV7-3 and J usage is TRBJ2-5; D remains ambiguous. CDR1 is SGHTA and CDR2 is FQGTGA in the germline V gene. The CDR3 extends over 13 amino acids. V lost 4 bases to trimming and J lost 0 bases, with 6 bases between them.

This chain links TRBV27 with TRBJ2-1; D remains unclear. Trimming pared 5 bases from V and 10 bases from J, leaving 15 bases between. The CDR3 spans 13 residues. Germline V gives CDR1 MNHEY, CDR2 SMNVEV (reference sequence). The CDR3 DNA reads TGTGCCAGCAGTGAATACCCGGCCATGGAGCAGTTCTTC. Residues: CASSEYPAMEQFF.

A few counts support this clonotype. The CDR3 DNA is TGTGCCAGCAGCCCGGCTGCCGTGACTGAAGCTTTCTTT. Translated, it gives CASSPAAVTEAFF. This chain uses TRBV5-6 with TRBJ1-1, with D uncertain. The CDR3 contains 13 residues. Trimming stripped 4 bases from V and 5 bases from J, with 12 bases between. Germline-derived CDR1 and CDR2 are SGHDT and YYEEEE.